This is a list of T cell receptor beta chains from one sample in a study of Epstein–Barr virus B cells in breast cancer. In TCRdb, the 5' RACE reads were re-called with MiXCR into one record per CDR3 protein. The sample has approximately 540 distinct CDR3 sequences; under 45% are singletons. These receptors' targets are unknown. The sequencing sample was made of tumor-infiltrating lymphocytes expanded in culture. The receptors derive from a middle-aged woman with triple-negative breast cancer. Both conserved end residues are part of each CDR3. D genes are given only for firm matches.

CDR3 protein | J gene | D gene | V gene
CAWSPPASYYEQYF | TRBJ2-7 | . | TRBV30
CASSLGTAGVDTQYF | TRBJ2-3 | TRBD2 | TRBV5-1
CASSLRPSGSEETQYF | TRBJ2-5 | TRBD2 | TRBV5-1
CSPRLSGEQFF | TRBJ2-1 | . | TRBV20-1
CAILGQGRTGELFF | TRBJ2-2 | TRBD1 | TRBV7-9
CASSEGVQGYTF | TRBJ1-2 | . | TRBV28
CASSFSRQPQHF | TRBJ1-5 | . | TRBV7-2
CASSLAPASGTDTQYF | TRBJ2-3 | . | TRBV5-1
CASSQGVKRETQYF | TRBJ2-5 | . | TRBV18
CASSPPGLYEQYF | TRBJ2-7 | . | TRBV18
CASSLEKGANSPGYTF | TRBJ1-2 | TRBD1 | TRBV5-1
CASTREVTEAFF | TRBJ1-1 | . | TRBV2
CASSFGNNNQPQHF | TRBJ1-5 | . | TRBV3-1
CASSPPTRASPLHF | TRBJ1-6 | . | TRBV28
CASSRALPGQVYNEQFF | TRBJ2-1 | TRBD1 | TRBV6-6
CASSLLSNEQFF | TRBJ2-1 | . | TRBV7-9
CASSFRQESEQYF | TRBJ2-7 | . | TRBV6-2/TRBV6-3
CASSEEVRGHIQYF | TRBJ2-4 | TRBD1 | TRBV6-1
CASSPGGGLLTDTQYF | TRBJ2-3 | TRBD2 | TRBV18
CASSQGALAGVGNTQYF | TRBJ2-3 | TRBD2 | TRBV4-1
CASSLAWGGYEQYF | TRBJ2-7 | TRBD2 | TRBV7-2
CASSLGFGDYGYTF | TRBJ1-2 | . | TRBV28
CASSLIGDRQFF | TRBJ2-1 | TRBD1 | TRBV27
CAIIGSGTGELFF | TRBJ2-2 | . | TRBV10-3
CSGTGANGYTF | TRBJ1-2 | TRBD1 | TRBV20-1
CASFQIQGLNDGYTF | TRBJ1-2 | . | TRBV18
CASSLGGTKETQYF | TRBJ2-5 | TRBD2 | TRBV5-1
CASSLDWGSGGANEQFF | TRBJ2-1 | TRBD2 | TRBV11-2
CASGNSYEQYF | TRBJ2-7 | . | TRBV3-1
CASSYSGGSYNEQFF | TRBJ2-1 | TRBD2 | TRBV6-2/TRBV6-3
CASSRYNEQFF | TRBJ2-1 | . | TRBV2
CASSIDPLFQPQHF | TRBJ1-5 | . | TRBV19
CASSSRDRAKWEQYF | TRBJ2-7 | TRBD1 | TRBV12-3/TRBV12-4
CATSRDRVNSPLHF | TRBJ1-6 | TRBD1 | TRBV15
CASIFFGSVNTEAFF | TRBJ1-1 | . | TRBV7-9
CASSYGYGIGNTIYF | TRBJ1-3 | . | TRBV6-1
CASSLADGTEAFF | TRBJ1-1 | . | TRBV7-9
CSASRASEKLFF | TRBJ1-4 | . | TRBV20-1
CASSRGLENYNEQFF | TRBJ2-1 | TRBD2 | TRBV6-5
CASSPLAGGTYEQYF | TRBJ2-7 | TRBD2 | TRBV7-9
CASSPLQSSYNEQFF | TRBJ2-1 | . | TRBV2
CASSLLVDTEAFF | TRBJ1-1 | . | TRBV18
CASSMGTASNQPQHF | TRBJ1-5 | TRBD1 | TRBV19
CASSQDGTSGSYEQYF | TRBJ2-7 | TRBD2 | TRBV4-2
CASSLEGDSPLHF | TRBJ1-6 | . | TRBV7-9
CASSLRRGEGTQYF | TRBJ2-3 | . | TRBV7-2
CASSLNPGGSGDTQYF | TRBJ2-3 | TRBD2 | TRBV11-2
CASSQATGGRSSGNTIYF | TRBJ1-3 | TRBD1 | TRBV14